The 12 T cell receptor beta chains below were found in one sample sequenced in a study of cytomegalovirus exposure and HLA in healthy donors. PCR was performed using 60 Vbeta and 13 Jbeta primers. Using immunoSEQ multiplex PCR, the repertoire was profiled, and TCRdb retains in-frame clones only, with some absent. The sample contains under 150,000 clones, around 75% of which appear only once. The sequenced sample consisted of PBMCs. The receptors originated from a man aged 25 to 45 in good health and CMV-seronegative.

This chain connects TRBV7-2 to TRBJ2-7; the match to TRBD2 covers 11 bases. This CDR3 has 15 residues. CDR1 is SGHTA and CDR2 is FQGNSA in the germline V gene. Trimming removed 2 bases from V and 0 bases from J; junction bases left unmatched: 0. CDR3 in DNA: TGTGCCAGCAGCTTAACTAGCGGGAGCTCCTACGAGCAGTACTTC. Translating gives CASSLTSGSSYEQYF.

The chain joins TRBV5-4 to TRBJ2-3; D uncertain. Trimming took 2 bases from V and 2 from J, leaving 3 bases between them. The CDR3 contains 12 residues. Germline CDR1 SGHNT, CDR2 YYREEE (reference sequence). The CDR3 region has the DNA TGTGCCAGCAGCTTCTCCACAGATACGCAGTATTTT. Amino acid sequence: CASSFSTDTQYF.

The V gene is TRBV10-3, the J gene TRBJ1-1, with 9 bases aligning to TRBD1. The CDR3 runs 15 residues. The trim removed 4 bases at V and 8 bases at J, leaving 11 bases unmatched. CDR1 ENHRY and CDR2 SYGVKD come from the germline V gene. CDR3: CAISVDRGARGEAFF. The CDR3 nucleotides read TGTGCCATCAGTGTTGACAGGGGGGCGAGAGGGGAAGCTTTCTTT.

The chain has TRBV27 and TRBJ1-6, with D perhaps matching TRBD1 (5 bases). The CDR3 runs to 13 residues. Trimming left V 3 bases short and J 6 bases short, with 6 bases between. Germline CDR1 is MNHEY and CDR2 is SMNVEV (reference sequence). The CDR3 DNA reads TGTGCCAGCAGTTTTCAGGGTAATTCACCCCTCCACTTT. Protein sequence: CASSFQGNSPLHF.

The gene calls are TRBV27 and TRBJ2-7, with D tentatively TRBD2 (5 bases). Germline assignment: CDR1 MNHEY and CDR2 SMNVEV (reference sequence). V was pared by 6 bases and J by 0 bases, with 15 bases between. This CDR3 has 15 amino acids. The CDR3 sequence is CASRRGGPSSYEQYF. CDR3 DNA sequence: TGTGCCAGCAGAAGAGGAGGCCCTAGCTCCTACGAGCAGTACTTC.

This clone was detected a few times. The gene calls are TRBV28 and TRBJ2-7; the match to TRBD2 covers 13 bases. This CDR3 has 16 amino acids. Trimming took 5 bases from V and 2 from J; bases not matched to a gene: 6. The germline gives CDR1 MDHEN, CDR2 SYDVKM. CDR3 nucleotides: TGTGCCAGCAGTGAAAGACTAGCGGGAGGCCCCTACGAGCAGTACTTC. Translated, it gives CASSERLAGGPYEQYF. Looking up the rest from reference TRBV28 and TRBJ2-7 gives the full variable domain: DVKVTQSSRYLVKRTGEKVFLECVQDMDHENMFWYRQDPGLGLRLIYFSYDVKMKEKGDIPEGYSVSREKKERFSLILESASTNQTSMYLCASSERLAGGPYEQYFGPGTRLTVT.

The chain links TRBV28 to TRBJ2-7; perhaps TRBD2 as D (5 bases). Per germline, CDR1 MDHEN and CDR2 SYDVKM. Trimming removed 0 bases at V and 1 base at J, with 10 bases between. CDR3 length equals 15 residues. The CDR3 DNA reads TGTGCCAGCAGTTTATGGGCCGGGGAATCCTACGAGCAGTACTTC. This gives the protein CASSLWAGESYEQYF.

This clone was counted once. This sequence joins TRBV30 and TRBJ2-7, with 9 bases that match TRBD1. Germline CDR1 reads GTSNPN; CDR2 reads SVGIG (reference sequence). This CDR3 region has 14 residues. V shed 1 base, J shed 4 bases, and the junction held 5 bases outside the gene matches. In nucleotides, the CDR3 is TGTGCCTGGAGTGGTCGGACAGGGGTTTACGAGCAGTACTTC. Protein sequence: CAWSGRTGVYEQYF.

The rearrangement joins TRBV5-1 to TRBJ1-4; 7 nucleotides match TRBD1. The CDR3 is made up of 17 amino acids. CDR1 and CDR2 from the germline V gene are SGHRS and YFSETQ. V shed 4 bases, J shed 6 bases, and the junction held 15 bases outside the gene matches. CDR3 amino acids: CASSPGTASLYYEKLFF. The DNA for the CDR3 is TGCGCCAGCAGCCCGGGGACAGCGAGCCTATACTATGAAAAACTGTTTTTT. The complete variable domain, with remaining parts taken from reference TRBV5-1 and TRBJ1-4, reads KAGVTQTPRYLIKTRGQQVTLSCSPISGHRSVSWYQQTPGQGLQFLFEYFSETQRNKGNFPGRFSGRQFSNSRSEMNVSTLELGDSALYLCASSPGTASLYYEKLFFGSGTQLSVL.

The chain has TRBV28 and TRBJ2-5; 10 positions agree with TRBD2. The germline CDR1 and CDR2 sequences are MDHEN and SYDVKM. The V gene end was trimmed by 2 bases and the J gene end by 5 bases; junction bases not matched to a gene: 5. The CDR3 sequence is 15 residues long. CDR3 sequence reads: CASSLIAGGWETQYF. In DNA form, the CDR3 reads TGTGCCAGCAGTTTAATAGCGGGGGGCTGGGAGACCCAGTACTTC.

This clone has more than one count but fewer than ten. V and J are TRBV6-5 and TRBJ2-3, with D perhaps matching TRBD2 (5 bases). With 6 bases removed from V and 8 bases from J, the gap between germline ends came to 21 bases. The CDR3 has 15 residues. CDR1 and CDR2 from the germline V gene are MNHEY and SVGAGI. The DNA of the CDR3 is TGTGCCAGCAGGCCAGGACTTACGAGGAGTCCTACGCAGTATTTT. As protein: CASRPGLTRSPTQYF.

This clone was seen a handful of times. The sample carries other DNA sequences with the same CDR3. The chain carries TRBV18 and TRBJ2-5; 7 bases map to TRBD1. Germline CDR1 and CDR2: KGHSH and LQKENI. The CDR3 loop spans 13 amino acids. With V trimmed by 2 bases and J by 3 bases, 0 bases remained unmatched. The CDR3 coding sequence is TGTGCCAGCTCACCAGACAGGGAAGAGACCCAGTACTTC. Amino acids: CASSPDREETQYF.